This entry concerns a single T cell receptor beta chain. Its antigen is currently unknown. The data belong to a study of untreated major depressive disorder. Study-level findings and limits: In every subject, the five largest TRBV05-01 clones were private. CD4+ T cells from depressed patients used TRBV05-01 (Vbeta 5.1) more often than controls.

Method: immunoSEQ multiplex PCR; TCRdb's copy keeps in-frame clones and lacks some. The repertoire holds just over 20,000 clones, about 89% seen once, with about 4.7% in the top ten. The V gene end was trimmed by 4 bases and the J gene end by 4 bases; junction bases not matched to a gene: 4. Germline CDR1 MDHEN, CDR2 SYDVKM. CDR3 length equals 15 residues. This sequence was found in a woman aged 30 to 39 in good health. The sequencing input was CD4+ T cells from PBMCs. This chain joins TRBV28 and TRBJ2-5, with 12 positions matching TRBD1. This CDR3 reads CASSSRDRGRETQYF. The CDR3, as DNA: TGTGCCAGCAGTTCCCGGGACAGGGGGCGAGAGACCCAGTACTTC. Variable domain in full (rest from reference TRBV28 and TRBJ2-5): DVKVTQSSRYLVKRTGEKVFLECVQDMDHENMFWYRQDPGLGLRLIYFSYDVKMKEKGDIPEGYSVSREKKERFSLILESASTNQTSMYLCASSSRDRGRETQYFGPGTRLLVL.